A single sample gave rise to the 23 T cell receptor beta chains below, sequenced in a study of T cell clonality in common variable immunodeficiency. This table comes from immunoSEQ multiplex PCR, and its TCRdb copy is limited to in-frame clones, with some not included. This sample carries around 81,000 clones, none of them present only once. Sequenced input: peripheral blood mononuclear cells. These receptors all come from a person between 18 and 70 years old in good health.

The table lists this clone with many counts. The read terminates 3 residues ahead of where the CDR3 ends, so the germline J gene completes it. The genes are TRBV5-4 and TRBJ2-5; D is perhaps TRBD2 (6 bases). The CDR3 runs 13 residues. The V gene's germline CDR1 is SGHNT and CDR2 YYREEE (reference sequence). Between the trimmed V and J ends, which lost 3 bases and 5 bases, there was a span of 11 bases. The CDR3 sequence is CASSSGAGETQYF. The DNA read from the CDR3 is TGTGCCAGCAGCTCCGGGGCGGGGGAGACC.

This clone has a count of ten or more. The sequenced CDR3 bases are TGTGCCAGCAGTTTAAGGGGTATAGCTTCCTACGAG. Its protein product is CASSLRGIASYE. The complete CDR3 sequence is CASSLRGIASYEQYF. The J gene is TRBJ2-7, the V gene TRBV27; D might be TRBD1 (5 bases). The CDR3 is cut off 3 residues early in the read; its end comes from the germline J gene. Germline V gene data show CDR1 as MNHEY and CDR2 as SMNVEV (reference sequence). V dropped 2 bases and J dropped 1 base, with 12 bases sitting between them. The CDR3 is made up of 15 amino acids.

This clone was detected ten times or more. The CDR3 is cut off 3 residues early in the read; its end comes from the germline J gene. The V gene is TRBV30, the J gene TRBJ1-2, with a possible D match to TRBD1 (5 bases). V dropped 4 bases and J dropped 4 bases, with 13 bases sitting between them. The CDR3 is 13 residues long. CDR1 and CDR2 from the germline V gene are GTSNPN and SVGIG (reference sequence). The CDR3: CAWTRGVGYGYTF. The DNA read from the CDR3 is TGTGCCTGGACCCGGGGGGTCGGCTATGGC.

Comment on this clone: The sequence runs out 3 residues before the end of the CDR3; the remainder is reconstructed from the germline J gene. This chain joins TRBV11-2 and TRBJ1-1; D is undetermined. With 2 bases removed from V and 3 bases from J, the gap between germline ends came to 7 bases. The length of the CDR3 is 13 residues. CDR1 SGHAT and CDR2 FQNNGV come from the germline V gene. CDR3 region: CASSLREDTEAFF. Incomplete CDR3 DNA: TGTGCCAGCAGCTTAAGAGAGGACACTGAA.

In its sample, this clone was seen many times. This chain's CDR3 is CASSLAGGTGELFF. The CDR3 DNA, read in part, is TGTGCCAGCAGCTTGGCAGGTGGGACCGGGGAG. The V call is TRBV5-6, the J call TRBJ2-2, with D uncertain. The read comes to an end 3 residues before the CDR3 does, leaving the germline J gene to fill in the end. This CDR3 contains 14 residues. The germline CDR1 and CDR2 sequences are SGHDT and YYEEEE. V gave up 0 bases and J gave up 5 bases, with 8 bases separating them.

This clone was observed many times. CDR3 DNA (partial): TGCAGAGCATTCGCGGGAGGGCAAGAGACC. Protein sequence: CRAFAGGQET. The entire CDR3 protein reads CRAFAGGQETQYF. The chain links TRBV20-1 to TRBJ2-5, with 9 bases identical to TRBD2. The read is 3 residues too short to cover the CDR3 end, so that end is filled in from the germline J gene. The CDR3 has 13 residues. Germline loops: CDR1 DFQATT, CDR2 SNEGSKA (reference sequence).

This clone was observed at least ten times. The read comes to an end 3 residues before the CDR3 does, leaving the germline J gene to fill in the end. The chain couples TRBV7-3 to TRBJ2-1; TRBD2 matches 10 bases. This CDR3 region has 17 residues. Germline CDR1 is SGHTA and CDR2 is FQGTGA. V lost 5 bases, J lost 0 bases, and 7 bases stayed unmatched. CDR3 bases read: TGTGCCAGCAGCCCCGAACTAGCGGGGAGCTCCTACAATGAG. Translating gives CASSPELAGSSYNE. The full CDR3 protein is CASSPELAGSSYNEQFF.

In this sample, this clone turned up a few times. The read stops 3 residues short of the end of the CDR3; the missing end is completed from the germline J gene. This chain joins TRBV10-3 and TRBJ2-1, with 8 bases aligning to TRBD1. The CDR3 runs 15 residues. After removal of 0 bases from V and 8 bases from J, the junction contained 6 bases not matched to a gene. Germline loops: CDR1 ENHRY, CDR2 SYGVKD. CDR3 residues: CAISESMDRAHEQFF. The part of the CDR3 DNA that was read is TGTGCCATCAGTGAGTCGATGGACAGGGCTCATGAG.

Many counts were recorded for this clone. The read stops 3 residues short of the end of the CDR3; the missing end is completed from the germline J gene. J is TRBJ1-2 and V is TRBV29-1; D unclear. The CDR3 spans 13 residues. The V and J ends lost 3 bases and 4 bases respectively, with 12 bases between them. Germline V lookup: CDR1 SQVTM, CDR2 ANQGSEA. This CDR3 reads CSVDSTQAYGYTF. Partial CDR3 DNA: TGCAGCGTTGATAGTACTCAGGCCTATGGC.

This clone was counted at least ten times. The read stops 3 residues short of the end of the CDR3; the missing end is completed from the germline J gene. The V gene is TRBV20-1, the J gene TRBJ2-3; 11 nucleotides agree with TRBD2. After removal of 1 base from V and 3 bases from J, the junction contained 6 bases not matched to a gene. This CDR3 region has 16 residues. Germline CDR1 DFQATT, CDR2 SNEGSKA (reference sequence). CDR3 DNA, as far as it was read: TGCAGTGCTAGAGGAAATACTAGCGGGAGAACAGATACG. Translating it yields CSARGNTSGRTDT. The CDR3 in its entirety is CSARGNTSGRTDTQYF.

This clone was seen a few times. Read data end 3 residues before the CDR3 end; the end is taken from the germline J gene. The chain has TRBV5-6 and TRBJ2-5, with 7 bases identical to TRBD1. Germline assignment: CDR1 SGHDT and CDR2 YYEEEE. V lost 4 bases and J lost 5; bases outside the gene matches: 8. The CDR3 runs to 14 residues. Here the CDR3 reads CASSRRGGQETQYF. The part of the CDR3 DNA that was read is TGTGCCAGCAGCCGAAGAGGGGGACAGGAGACC.

This clone has just a few counts. The read terminates 3 residues ahead of where the CDR3 ends, so the germline J gene completes it. This chain links TRBV6-1 with TRBJ2-7; D perhaps matches TRBD2 (5 bases). The germline gives CDR1 MNHNS, CDR2 SASEGT. Trimming removed 2 bases at V and 0 bases at J, with 11 bases between. This CDR3 is 15 amino acids long. CDR3 DNA, as far as it was read: TGTGCCAGCAGTGAACCCGGGGATAGCTCCTACGAG. Protein product: CASSEPGDSSYE. The full CDR3 reads CASSEPGDSSYEQYF.

This clone was seen many times. This chain's CDR3 is CASSEMTGDNEKLFF. Partial CDR3 DNA: TGCGCCAGCAGCGAAATGACAGGGGATAATGAAAAA. The chain is built from TRBV5-1 and TRBJ1-4; 8 bases agree with TRBD1. The sequenced fragment ends 3 residues before the CDR3 boundary, so the rest is inferred from the germline J gene. V was clipped by 4 bases and J by 4 bases; unmatched bases: 6. The CDR3 contains 15 residues. The germline V gene encodes CDR1 SGHRS and CDR2 YFSETQ.

This clone showed up many times. The read stops 3 residues short of the end of the CDR3; the missing end is completed from the germline J gene. The chain is built from TRBV5-1 and TRBJ1-2, with D uncertain. V dropped 0 bases and J dropped 3 bases, with 9 bases sitting between them. This CDR3 contains 14 residues. Germline V gives CDR1 SGHRS, CDR2 YFSETQ. The CDR3 sequence: CASSLEYGDYGYTF. The DNA read from the CDR3 is TGCGCCAGCAGCTTGGAGTACGGGGACTATGGC.

This clone was seen at least ten times. The CDR3 end lies 3 residues beyond the end of the read and is filled in from the germline J gene. The chain joins TRBV5-3 to TRBJ2-7; D is unresolved. TRBV5-3 is classed as an ORF, of uncertain function. V lost 3 bases to trimming and J lost 2 bases, with 12 bases between them. The CDR3 has 14 amino acids. Incomplete CDR3 DNA: TGTGCCAGAAGCTCCGACTTTCCCGCCTACGAG. This encodes CARSSDFPAYE. The entire CDR3 reads CARSSDFPAYEQYF.

This clone has at least ten counts. Read sequence stops 3 residues before the CDR3 end, and the germline J gene provides the missing end. The chain uses TRBV5-1 and TRBJ1-2, with a possible D match to TRBD1 (6 bases). Germline CDR1 reads SGHRS; CDR2 reads YFSETQ. With 3 bases removed from V and 5 bases from J, the gap between germline ends came to 14 bases. The CDR3 has 14 residues. The chain's CDR3 is CASSSQTGDYGYTF. The DNA read from the CDR3 is TGCGCCAGCAGCTCCCAGACAGGAGATTATGGC.

This clone was seen a handful of times. The read stops 3 residues short of the end of the CDR3; the missing end is completed from the germline J gene. The chain employs TRBV7-2 and TRBJ2-7; 11 bases are shared with TRBD2. J gave up 5 bases and V 2 bases, and 5 bases lay outside the gene matches. The CDR3 is 15 residues long. Germline CDR1 is SGHTA and CDR2 is FQGNSA. The CDR3 DNA, read in part, is TGTGCCAGCAGCTTAATGGTAGCGGGAGGGGACGAG. Its translation is CASSLMVAGGDE. The full CDR3 reads CASSLMVAGGDEQYF.

This clone showed up many times. The DNA ends 3 residues before the CDR3 does, and the rest of the CDR3 is filled in from the germline J gene. The chain links TRBV12-3 or TRBV12-4 to TRBJ2-1, with 9 nucleotides matching TRBD2. V was clipped by 0 bases and J by 5 bases; unmatched bases: 14. CDR3 size: 19 residues. The CDR3 loop reads CASSLALATTSGYNNEQFF. CDR3 bases read: TGTGCCAGCAGTTTAGCCCTCGCCACGACTAGCGGTTACAACAATGAG.

This clone was recorded at least ten times. The read falls 3 residues short of the CDR3 end, and the missing part is taken from the germline J gene. This chain links TRBV6-1 with TRBJ2-7, with 7 bases identical to TRBD1. Trimming cost V 4 bases and J 3 bases; bases outside gene matches: 6. This CDR3 contains 14 residues. Germline CDR1 and CDR2: MNHNS and SASEGT. CDR3 bases read: TGTGCCAGCAGTGCACCACAGGGGTTCTACGAG. Its protein product is CASSAPQGFYE. The full CDR3 protein reads CASSAPQGFYEQYF.

This clone was recorded at least ten times. Read coverage stops 3 residues before the CDR3 terminus; the germline J gene supplies the remainder. The gene calls are TRBV7-9 and TRBJ2-2; 9 bases match TRBD2. V lost 8 bases, J lost 1 base, and 5 bases stayed unmatched. Germline V CDR1 and CDR2: SEHNR, FQNEAQ (reference sequence). The CDR3 sequence is 15 residues long. CDR3 in amino acids: CASRRTSENTGELFF. CDR3 DNA, as far as it was read: TGTGCCAGCCGTAGGACTAGCGAGAACACCGGGGAG.

This clone was seen ten or more times. The sequenced CDR3 bases are TGTGCCAGCAGCCTCCTCGGGTACGAG. Its translation: CASSLLGYE. From start to end, the CDR3 is CASSLLGYEQYF. This rearrangement joins TRBV11-2 to TRBJ2-7; D unclear. The CDR3 extends 3 residues past the end of the read, so its final part is completed from the germline J gene. Between the trimmed V and J ends, which lost 5 bases and 4 bases, there was a span of 9 bases. The CDR3 has 12 amino acids. The germline V gene has CDR1 SGHAT and CDR2 FQNNGV.

This clone was seen many times. The DNA ends 3 residues before the CDR3 does, and the rest of the CDR3 is filled in from the germline J gene. The chain couples TRBV14 to TRBJ2-3; 7 bases agree with TRBD2. Unmatched junction bases numbered 15, after V lost 1 base and J lost 2 bases. CDR1 is SGHDN and CDR2 is FVKESK in the germline V gene. The CDR3 has 19 residues. CDR3 bases read: TGTGCCAGCAGCCAAGTAGGCGCAAGTCGGCTAGCGGACACAGATACG. Translation gives CASSQVGASRLADTDT. The CDR3 in its entirety is CASSQVGASRLADTDTQYF.

This clone was detected ten times or more. The observed sequence ends 3 residues before the CDR3 terminus, with the missing tail filled in from the germline J gene. J is TRBJ1-5 and V is TRBV6-2 or TRBV6-3; D might be TRBD1 (6 bases). V was pared by 0 bases and J by 5 bases, with 14 bases between. The CDR3 consists of 16 residues. CDR1 is MNHEY and CDR2 is SVGEGT in the germline V gene. CDR3 residues: CASSYSSGGRDQPQHF. Incomplete CDR3 DNA: TGTGCCAGCAGTTACTCGTCTGGGGGCCGCGATCAGCCC.